This entry lists 22 T cell receptor beta chains sequenced from one sample in a study of cytomegalovirus exposure and HLA in healthy donors. Primers: 60 Vbeta forward and 13 Jbeta reverse. Only in-frame clones appear in the TCRdb table, and some are missing; sequencing was by immunoSEQ multiplex PCR. The sample has 110,000 to 150,000 clones; roughly three quarters are singletons. The sequenced material came from PBMCs. All receptors come from a woman aged 45-59 years in good health and CMV-seronegative.

V and J are TRBV6-6 and TRBJ1-5; 7 nucleotides agree with TRBD1. The CDR3 consists of 15 residues. Germline assignment: CDR1 MNHNY and CDR2 SVGAGI (reference sequence). After removal of 7 bases from V and 2 bases from J, the junction contained 8 bases not matched to a gene. CDR3 in DNA: TGTGCCAGCACCCCACAAGGGGGCGGCAATCAGCCCCAGCATTTT. This codes for CASTPQGGGNQPQHF.

CDR3 bases: TGTGCCAGCAGTGCGGGGAGGAAAGGCAATCAGCCCCAGCATTTT. It yields the protein CASSAGRKGNQPQHF. The chain joins TRBV6-5 to TRBJ1-5; D unclear. This CDR3 contains 15 residues. V dropped 5 bases and J dropped 2 bases, with 13 bases sitting between them. Germline-derived CDR1 and CDR2 are MNHEY and SVGAGI.

The V call is TRBV6-5, the J call TRBJ1-1; unclear D gene. The CDR3 is 14 amino acids. Trimming left V 2 bases short and J 1 base short, with 8 bases between. CDR1 MNHEY and CDR2 SVGAGI come from the germline V gene. CDR3 sequence (DNA): TGTGCCAGCAGTTACAGAGGGCGGAACACTGAAGCTTTCTTT. Translated: CASSYRGRNTEAFF.

This clone was detected once. One end of the junction varies from germline; a read error may be responsible. V usage is TRBV7-9 and J usage is TRBJ1-1; TRBD1 agrees at 7 bases. The CDR3 is 15 residues long. CDR1 is SEHNR, CDR2 FQNEAQ, per germline (reference sequence). CDR3 nucleotide sequence: TGTTCCAGCAGCTTTGTCGACAGGGAGAACACTGAAGCTTTCTTT. Translated, it gives CSSSFVDRENTEAFF.

CDR3 loop: CASSWLLAGGITDTQYF. Here the CDR3 DNA reads TGTGCCAGCAGCTGGCTCCTAGCGGGGGGGATCACAGATACGCAGTATTTT. The chain links TRBV5-6 to TRBJ2-3, with 12 bases fitting TRBD2. Losses at the gene ends were 3 bases for V and 2 bases for J; bases not matched to a gene: 7. The germline V gene has CDR1 SGHDT and CDR2 YYEEEE. CDR3 length equals 17 residues.

CDR3 protein: CASSLWSSGEAFF. As DNA, the CDR3 is TGTGCCAGCAGCTTGTGGAGCTCGGGGGAAGCTTTCTTT. V and J are TRBV5-6 and TRBJ1-1; D gene uncertain. This CDR3 has 13 amino acids. The ends were cut back, 1 base at V and 8 bases at J, with 12 bases in the middle. Germline assignment: CDR1 SGHDT and CDR2 YYEEEE.

The chain combines TRBV5-8 with TRBJ2-5; 10 bases align to TRBD1. V trimming: 5 bases; J trimming: 4 bases; junction bases outside the gene matches: 8. Germline V gene lookup returns CDR1 SGHTS and CDR2 YDEGEE. The CDR3 consists of 15 residues. The CDR3 region has the DNA TGTGCCAGCAGGCCCGGGGACAGGGGAGGAGAGACCCAGTACTTC. Translated: CASRPGDRGGETQYF.

The chain has TRBV10-3 and TRBJ1-2, with D uncertain. V shed 4 bases and J shed 5 bases, with 14 bases lying between them. Germline V CDR1 and CDR2: ENHRY, SYGVKD. The CDR3 contains 14 residues. The DNA for the CDR3 is TGTGCCATCAGTGGAGGAGTACAAGCTTATGGCTACACCTTC. This translates into CAISGGVQAYGYTF.

The V call is TRBV7-9, the J call TRBJ1-6; 10 bases line up with TRBD1. This CDR3 region has 15 residues. Germline loops: CDR1 SEHNR, CDR2 FQNEAQ (reference sequence). The V gene end was trimmed by 5 bases and the J gene end by 7 bases; junction bases not matched to a gene: 5. The CDR3 bases are TGTGCCAGCAGCCGACAGGGGGCAAGGAATTCACCCCTCCACTTT. It yields the protein CASSRQGARNSPLHF. Supplemented by reference TRBV7-9 and TRBJ1-6, the full variable domain reads DTGVSQNPRHKITKRGQNVTFRCDPISEHNRLYWYRQTLGQGPEFLTYFQNEAQLEKSRLLSDRFSAERPKGSFSTLEIQRTEQGDSAMYLCASSRQGARNSPLHFGNGTRLTVT.

V is TRBV19 and J is TRBJ1-4; 12 bases align to TRBD1. Per germline, CDR1 LNHDA and CDR2 SQIVND (reference sequence). With 4 bases clipped from V and 3 bases from J, the junction kept 3 bases outside the gene matches. The CDR3 contains 16 residues. Here the CDR3 DNA reads TGTGCCAGTAGTAAGGGACAGGGGGCATCTAATGAAAAACTGTTTTTT. Translated: CASSKGQGASNEKLFF. Together with reference TRBV19 and TRBJ1-4, the CDR3 gives the full variable domain: DGGITQSPKYLFRKEGQNVTLSCEQNLNHDAMYWYRQDPGQGLRLIYYSQIVNDFQKGDIAEGYSVSREKKESFPLTVTSAQKNPTAFYLCASSKGQGASNEKLFFGSGTQLSVL.

The V gene is TRBV6-1, the J gene TRBJ1-2, with a weak D call TRBD1 (6 bases). Trimming removed 1 base from V and 5 bases from J, with 17 bases in between. The CDR3 loop spans 16 amino acids. Germline V CDR1 and CDR2: MNHNS, SASEGT. CDR3 coding DNA: TGTGCCAGCAGTGAAGAGGGGGGGAGAATAGGATATGGCTACACCTTC. This codes for CASSEEGGRIGYGYTF.

The gene calls are TRBV7-9 and TRBJ2-1; TRBD2 aligns across 8 bases. The length of the CDR3 is 16 residues. The germline V gene encodes CDR1 SEHNR and CDR2 FQNEAQ (reference sequence). Trimming took 5 bases from V and 4 from J; bases not matched to a gene: 10. DNA for the CDR3: TGTGCCAGCAGCGAACCGCGGGGGGCCCGATACAATGAGCAGTTCTTC. Protein sequence: CASSEPRGARYNEQFF.

The V gene is TRBV30, the J gene TRBJ1-2; 10 nucleotides agree with TRBD1. The germline CDR1 and CDR2 sequences are GTSNPN and SVGIG (reference sequence). With V trimmed by 6 bases and J by 7 bases, 14 bases remained unmatched. The CDR3 totals 15 residues. The CDR3 loop reads CACPGQGTSGFGYTF. The CDR3 DNA is TGTGCCTGCCCGGGACAGGGGACCTCCGGTTTTGGCTACACCTTC.

The chain recombines TRBV4-2 with TRBJ2-3, with 8 bases identical to TRBD2. Germline V gene data show CDR1 as LGHNA and CDR2 as YNFKEQ. The CDR3 length is 17 residues. With 4 bases clipped from V and 0 bases from J, the junction kept 9 bases outside the gene matches. CDR3 region: CASSRERRGASTDTQYF. CDR3 nucleotide sequence: TGTGCCAGCAGCCGCGAAAGGCGGGGGGCAAGCACAGATACGCAGTATTTT.

This clone was seen only once. The chain joins TRBV4-3 to TRBJ1-1; TRBD1 aligns across 7 bases. CDR1 and CDR2 (germline): LGHNA, YSLEER. The V gene end was trimmed by 2 bases and the J gene end by 1 base; junction bases not matched to a gene: 4. The CDR3 is 15 residues long. CDR3 sequence (DNA): TGCGCCAGCAGCCAACGGGGGACAGAGAACACTGAAGCTTTCTTT. Its translation is CASSQRGTENTEAFF.

J is TRBJ1-2 and V is TRBV9; tentative D call: TRBD1 (6 bases). Trimming pared 0 bases from V and 1 base from J, leaving 7 bases between. Germline V gene data show CDR1 as SGDLS and CDR2 as YYNGEE. The CDR3 runs to 14 residues. CDR3 DNA sequence: TGTGCCAGCAGCGTAGACAGGGATAACTATGGCTACACCTTC. Translation: CASSVDRDNYGYTF.

This clone was found a few times. Other DNA sequences from this sample encode an identical CDR3 as well. The chain is built from TRBV5-1 and TRBJ2-1, with D uncertain. Germline lookup yields CDR1 SGHRS and CDR2 YFSETQ. Trimming stripped 1 base from V and 7 bases from J, with 6 bases between. CDR3 length equals 12 residues. In DNA, the CDR3 is TGCGCCAGCAGCTTGACCAGGAATGAGCAGTTCTTC. Translating gives CASSLTRNEQFF. Full variable domain (rest looked up from reference TRBV5-1 and TRBJ2-1): KAGVTQTPRYLIKTRGQQVTLSCSPISGHRSVSWYQQTPGQGLQFLFEYFSETQRNKGNFPGRFSGRQFSNSRSEMNVSTLELGDSALYLCASSLTRNEQFFGPGTRLTVL.

V gene TRBV11-2 combines with J gene TRBJ1-6; 7 bases map to TRBD1. Germline V CDR1 and CDR2: SGHAT, FQNNGV. This CDR3 is built from 19 residues. V shed 1 base and J 10 bases; nucleotides not matched to a gene: 19. CDR3 nucleotide sequence: TGTGCCAGCAGCTTAGTCGGAATCAAAAAGACAGGGCTCAAATCACCCCTCCACTTT. This gives the protein CASSLVGIKKTGLKSPLHF.

Regarding this clone: At one boundary the junction diverges from the germline segment, which might be a read error. The chain has TRBV5-1 and TRBJ2-3, with a weak D call TRBD2 (5 bases). The CDR3 is 14 amino acids. Germline CDR1 and CDR2: SGHRS and YFSETQ. CDR3 in amino acids: CASTLGSTTDTQYF. Here the CDR3 DNA reads TGCGCCAGCACCTTGGGGAGTACAACAGATACGCAGTATTTT.

The genes are TRBV29-1 and TRBJ1-3; D uncertain. CDR1 and CDR2 (germline): SQVTM, ANQGSEA. Trimming stripped 7 bases from V and 2 bases from J, with 6 bases between. The CDR3 sequence is 11 residues long. CDR3 in amino acids: CSATTGNTIYF. DNA for the CDR3: TGCAGCGCTACGACTGGAAACACCATATATTTT.

The chain recombines TRBV29-1 with TRBJ2-1; D not certain. V lost 4 bases and J lost 3, with 13 bases in between. The CDR3 loop spans 14 amino acids. Germline V CDR1 and CDR2: SQVTM, ANQGSEA. The CDR3 DNA reads TGCAGCGTTGTTTCAGTAAGTGGCTACAATGAGCAGTTCTTC. Translating gives CSVVSVSGYNEQFF.

This clone has just one count. The chain is built from TRBV19 and TRBJ1-2; maybe TRBD1 (5 bases). Germline-derived CDR1 and CDR2 are LNHDA and SQIVND (reference sequence). The V end lost 7 bases, the J end lost 3 bases, and 12 bases lay between the germline ends. The CDR3 sequence is 13 residues long. The CDR3 nucleotides read TGTGCCAGTACCATGGGCAGGGACTATGGCTACACCTTC. Translated: CASTMGRDYGYTF.